This entry lists 10 T cell receptor beta chains sequenced from one sample in a study of control samples from healthy donors and cancer patients. Sequencing used immunoSEQ multiplex PCR; TCRdb keeps in-frame clones, though not all of them. The sample contains some 130,000 clones, approximately 92% of which appear only once. The specimen was blood. These TCRs come from a man aged 18 to 30 in good health.

This clone was recorded a few times. The chain recombines TRBV19 with TRBJ2-6; TRBD1 matches 10 bases. V shed 2 bases, J shed 2 bases, and the junction held 9 bases outside the gene matches. The germline gives CDR1 LNHDA, CDR2 SQIVND (reference sequence). This CDR3 contains 19 residues. The CDR3 is CASSILTGQGLPGANVLTF. CDR3 DNA: TGTGCCAGTAGTATATTAACGGGACAGGGGTTGCCTGGGGCCAACGTCCTGACTTTC.

The chain uses TRBV6-5 and TRBJ2-1; 7 nucleotides line up with TRBD1. V was pared by 7 bases and J by 8 bases, with 8 bases of the junction left unmatched. Germline V gives CDR1 MNHEY, CDR2 SVGAGI. The CDR3 extends over 13 amino acids. The CDR3 sequence: CASKSTGKDEQFF. The CDR3, as DNA: TGTGCCAGCAAATCGACAGGGAAGGATGAGCAGTTCTTC.

V is TRBV2 and J is TRBJ2-5; TRBD2 aligns across 7 bases. This CDR3 region has 15 residues. The J segment lost 3 bases and the V segment lost 6 bases, leaving 10 bases of the junction unmatched. The V gene's germline CDR1 is SNHLY and CDR2 FYNNEI. CDR3 loop: CASRRFGGGEETQYF. CDR3 in DNA: TGTGCCAGCAGAAGGTTTGGTGGGGGGGAAGAGACCCAGTACTTC. The whole variable domain, filled in from reference TRBV2 and TRBJ2-5, reads EPEVTQTPSHQVTQMGQEVILRCVPISNHLYFYWYRQILGQKVEFLVSFYNNEISEKSEIFDDQFSVERPDGSNFTLKIRSTKLEDSAMYFCASRRFGGGEETQYFGPGTRLLVL.

The V gene is TRBV6-5, the J gene TRBJ1-2; D gene uncertain. In germline, CDR1 is MNHEY, CDR2 SVGAGI. The CDR3 length is 12 residues. With 5 bases removed from V and 4 bases from J, the gap between germline ends came to 8 bases. CDR3 bases: TGTGCCAGCAGTCAGTCAGGCTATGGCTACACCTTC. It translates to CASSQSGYGYTF.

The chain joins TRBV9 to TRBJ1-1; D ambiguous. V was shortened by 0 bases and J by 7 bases, with 13 bases between the two germline ends. Germline V gene lookup returns CDR1 SGDLS and CDR2 YYNGEE. CDR3 length: 14 amino acids. The CDR3 is CASSVAPRADEAFF. The CDR3 coding sequence is TGTGCCAGCAGCGTAGCTCCTAGGGCCGATGAAGCTTTCTTT.

J is TRBJ1-1 and V is TRBV7-2; D gene ambiguous. V lost 1 base and J lost 0, with 6 bases in between. Per germline, CDR1 SGHTA and CDR2 FQGNSA. The CDR3 contains 14 residues. CDR3: CASSLGAVNTEAFF. CDR3 nucleotide sequence: TGTGCCAGCAGCTTAGGGGCAGTGAACACTGAAGCTTTCTTT.

The rearrangement links TRBV10-3 to TRBJ1-4, with a weak D call TRBD1 (5 bases). Germline V gives CDR1 ENHRY, CDR2 SYGVKD. CDR3 length equals 16 residues. V shed 2 bases and J shed 0 bases, with 10 bases lying between them. This CDR3 is CAISEGAAPTNEKLFF. Here the CDR3 DNA reads TGTGCCATCAGTGAGGGGGCAGCCCCAACTAATGAAAAACTGTTTTTT.

The V gene is TRBV5-1, the J gene TRBJ2-1, with 7 bases lining up with TRBD1. V shed 4 bases, J shed 9 bases, and the junction held 7 bases outside the gene matches. This CDR3 is built from 13 residues. Germline V gives CDR1 SGHRS, CDR2 YFSETQ. The DNA for the CDR3 is TGCGCCAGCAGCGCCAGTGACAGGGCTGAGCAGTTCTTC. This gives the protein CASSASDRAEQFF.

The chain uses TRBV6-5 and TRBJ2-3; TRBD2 aligns across 11 bases. V gave up 5 bases and J gave up 4 bases; unmatched junction bases: 5. The CDR3 consists of 15 residues. The V gene's germline CDR1 is MNHEY and CDR2 SVGAGI. CDR3: CASSPTSGVADTQYF. The CDR3 DNA reads as TGTGCCAGCAGTCCGACTAGCGGGGTGGCAGATACGCAGTATTTT.

The chain uses TRBV15 and TRBJ2-5; 8 bases are shared with TRBD1. This CDR3 region has 14 residues. V shed 5 bases and J 5 bases; nucleotides not matched to a gene: 7. Germline values: CDR1 LNHNV, CDR2 YYDKDF (reference sequence). In DNA form, the CDR3 reads TGTGCCACCAGCTGGGGACAGGCTGTGGAGACCCAGTACTTC. It specifies CATSWGQAVETQYF.